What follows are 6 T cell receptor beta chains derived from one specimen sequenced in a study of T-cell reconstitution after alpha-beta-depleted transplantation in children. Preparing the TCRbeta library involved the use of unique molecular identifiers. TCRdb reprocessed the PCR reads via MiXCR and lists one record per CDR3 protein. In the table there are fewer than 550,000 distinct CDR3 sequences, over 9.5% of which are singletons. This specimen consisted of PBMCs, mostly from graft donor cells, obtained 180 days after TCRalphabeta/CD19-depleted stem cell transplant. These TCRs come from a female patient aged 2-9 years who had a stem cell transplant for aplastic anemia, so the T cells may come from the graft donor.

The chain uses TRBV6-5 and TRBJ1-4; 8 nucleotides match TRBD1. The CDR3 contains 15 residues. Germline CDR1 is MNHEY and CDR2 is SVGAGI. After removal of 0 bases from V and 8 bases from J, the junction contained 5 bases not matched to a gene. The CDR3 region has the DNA TGTGCCAGCAGTTACTCTCCAGGGGGCAGAGAAAAACTGTTTTTT. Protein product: CASSYSPGGREKLFF.

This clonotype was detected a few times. The DNA of the CDR3 is TGTGCCAGCAGCCAAAAAGCGGGACCGCGGGAGACCCAGTACTTC. Translating gives CASSQKAGPRETQYF. The chain links TRBV3-1 to TRBJ2-5, with 7 bases lining up with TRBD2. The V segment lost 2 bases and the J segment 5 bases; nucleotides outside the gene matches: 8. The CDR3 is 15 amino acids. CDR1 LGHDT and CDR2 YNNKEL come from the germline V gene (reference sequence).

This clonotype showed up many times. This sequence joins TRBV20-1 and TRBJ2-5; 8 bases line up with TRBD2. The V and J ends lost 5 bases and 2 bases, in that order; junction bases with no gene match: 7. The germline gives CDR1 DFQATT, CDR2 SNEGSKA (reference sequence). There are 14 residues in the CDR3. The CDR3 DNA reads TGCAGTGCTTTAGCGGGACCAAAGCAAGAGACCCAGTACTTC. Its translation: CSALAGPKQETQYF.

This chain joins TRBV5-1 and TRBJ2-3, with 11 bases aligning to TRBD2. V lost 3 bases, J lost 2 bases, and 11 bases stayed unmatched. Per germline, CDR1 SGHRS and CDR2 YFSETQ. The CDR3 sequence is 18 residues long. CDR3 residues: CASSSGTSGVPITDTQYF. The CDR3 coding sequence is TGCGCCAGCAGCTCAGGGACTAGCGGCGTCCCGATCACAGATACGCAGTATTTT.

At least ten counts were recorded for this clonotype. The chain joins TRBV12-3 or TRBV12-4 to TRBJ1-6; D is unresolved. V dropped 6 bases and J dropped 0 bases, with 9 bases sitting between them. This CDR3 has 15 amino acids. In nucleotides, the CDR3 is TGTGCCAGCAGCTTGAGGAGCTCCTATAATTCACCCCTCCACTTT. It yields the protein CASSLRSSYNSPLHF.

The CDR3 reads CASSLEGNVEQYF. The CDR3 DNA follows: TGTGCCAGCAGCTTAGAGGGAAACGTCGAGCAGTACTTC. The chain links TRBV7-8 to TRBJ2-7; D is unresolved. Trimming removed 1 base at V and 6 bases at J, with 10 bases between. Germline values: CDR1 SGHVS, CDR2 FQNEAQ. This CDR3 contains 13 residues.